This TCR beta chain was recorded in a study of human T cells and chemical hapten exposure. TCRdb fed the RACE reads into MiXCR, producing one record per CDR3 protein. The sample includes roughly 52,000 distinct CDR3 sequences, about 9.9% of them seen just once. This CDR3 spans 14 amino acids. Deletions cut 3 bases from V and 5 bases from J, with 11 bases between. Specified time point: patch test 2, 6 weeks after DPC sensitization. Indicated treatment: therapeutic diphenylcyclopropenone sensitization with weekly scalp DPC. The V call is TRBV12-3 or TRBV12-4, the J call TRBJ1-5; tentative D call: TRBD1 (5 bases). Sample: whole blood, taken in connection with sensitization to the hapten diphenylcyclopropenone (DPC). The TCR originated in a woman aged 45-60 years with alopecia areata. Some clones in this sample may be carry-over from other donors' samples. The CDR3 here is CASSFGGDDQPQHF. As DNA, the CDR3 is TGTGCCAGCAGTTTTGGGGGGGACGATCAGCCCCAGCATTTT.